The clone carrying this T cell receptor beta chain appeared once. FACS was used to enrich TEMRA cells, whereas the CD8+ and CD4+ T cells were obtained by negative isolation. This sample is drawn from a study of CD8 T cells in Susac syndrome. The CDR3 consists of 14 residues. V lost 2 bases and J lost 7, with 15 bases in between. The V gene's germline CDR1 is SGHDN and CDR2 FVKESK. Reverse transcription of about 0.45 to 1 ug RNA used random hexamers. TCRdb re-called the immunoSEQ multiplex PCR reads with MiXCR, one entry per CDR3 protein. The repertoire holds about 440,000 distinct CDR3 sequences, with about 85% as singletons.

The V gene is TRBV14, the J gene TRBJ2-7, with no clear D. The clonotype originates from a human donor with multiple sclerosis. The sample taken for sequencing was CD8+ T cells from PBMCs. DNA of the CDR3: TGTGCCAGCAGCCAAAGTTTTCCGTTTTTGGAGCAGTACTTC. This encodes CASSQSFPFLEQYF.